This T cell receptor beta chain was observed in a study of blood T cell repertoires in COVID-19. Study-wide background: Sources were T cells, B-cell-depleted T cells, or PBMCs; the material itself was cDNA or gDNA.

The protocol was immunoSEQ multiplex PCR, while the TCRdb copy is restricted to in-frame clones and leaves out a portion. This sample has some 87,000 clones; about 78% occur once, and the top ten carry approximately 8.2%. The CDR3 contains 15 residues. J was trimmed by 5 bases and V by 4 bases; bases with no gene match: 6. Germline V gene data show CDR1 as LNHDA and CDR2 as SQIVND (reference sequence). Source material: peripheral blood. The receptor was isolated from a man over 45 who had recovered from COVID-19. The chain employs TRBV19 and TRBJ2-7; 12 nucleotides line up with TRBD2. CDR3 region: CASSRGGLAGNEQYF. CDR3 DNA: TGTGCCAGTAGTAGGGGGGGACTAGCGGGCAACGAGCAGTACTTC.